One and the same sample provided the 26 T cell receptor beta chains below, sequenced in a study of Graves' ophthalmopathy and Graves' hyperthyroidism. The sequenced template was RNA, covering the TCR beta CDR3 region. The first round was an RT-PCR with HTBI primers, and the second round was a multiplex PCR. MiXCR, run by TCRdb on the multiplex PCR reads, gives a single entry per CDR3 protein. Of 740,000 or so distinct CDR3 sequences listed, 35% to 50% are singletons. Sample: peripheral blood. All receptors come from an adult man with Graves' ophthalmopathy.

In its sample, this clonotype was seen a few times. The chain combines TRBV7-3 with TRBJ1-1; 11 bases align to TRBD1. With V trimmed by 5 bases and J by 3 bases, 8 bases remained unmatched. This CDR3 is built from 16 residues. CDR1 and CDR2 from the germline V gene are SGHTA and FQGTGA. The CDR3 protein is CASSRGTGGSDTEAFF. For the CDR3, the DNA is TGTGCCAGCAGCCGCGGGACAGGGGGGTCGGACACTGAAGCTTTCTTT.

This clonotype was observed a handful of times. The V gene is TRBV5-6, the J gene TRBJ1-2, with D maybe TRBD1 (5 bases). CDR1 is SGHDT and CDR2 is YYEEEE in the germline V gene. The CDR3 runs to 16 residues. The V end was cut by 3 bases, the J end by 0 bases, with 15 bases between. DNA for the CDR3: TGTGCCAGCAGCTCGGCCGGGGGGTTAGCTAACTATGGCTACACCTTC. Protein sequence: CASSSAGGLANYGYTF.

Of note for this clonotype: A read error is likely, as this CDR3 ends without the conserved phenylalanine or tryptophan. It is unclear where the CDR3 begins or ends on the DNA, so no DNA is shown, and the CDR3 is as TCRdb lists it. This chain links TRBV20-1 with TRBJ1-1; the D segment call TRBD1 is taken from the table without a DNA check. Germline values: CDR1 DFQATT, CDR2 SNEGSKA (reference sequence). Both ends counted, the CDR3 spans 12 residues. CDR3 loop: CSADRADRVANY.

The chain uses TRBV7-6 and TRBJ1-2, with D uncertain. Germline values: CDR1 SGHVS, CDR2 FNYEAQ. V was clipped by 5 bases and J by 6 bases, with 13 bases between them. This CDR3 spans 13 amino acids. CDR3 DNA sequence: TGTGCCAGCAGCCAAGATGTTAGGGATGGCTACACCTTC. Translation: CASSQDVRDGYTF.

This clonotype was detected only a few times. The gene calls are TRBV6-5 and TRBJ2-7; possible D gene TRBD2, 6 bases. This CDR3 comprises 14 residues. Trimming shortened V by 2 bases and J by 3 bases, and 11 bases separated the two germline ends. Germline CDR1 is MNHEY and CDR2 is SVGAGI. CDR3 loop: CASSYRLGGYEQYF. DNA of the CDR3: TGTGCCAGCAGTTACCGCTTGGGGGGCTACGAGCAGTACTTC.

This clonotype occurred many times. The chain combines TRBV29-1 with TRBJ1-2; D might be TRBD1 (5 bases). CDR1 SQVTM and CDR2 ANQGSEA come from the germline V gene. The CDR3 is 14 amino acids. Trimming left V 2 bases short and J 4 bases short, with 14 bases between. For the CDR3, the DNA is TGCAGCGTTGAAATGCAGGGAATTGGCTATGGCTACACCTTC. It is translated as CSVEMQGIGYGYTF.

This clonotype turned up a few times. The chain employs TRBV20-1 and TRBJ2-7; maybe TRBD2 (5 bases). CDR3 length equals 12 residues. V was clipped by 5 bases and J by 0 bases, with 8 bases between them. The germline gives CDR1 DFQATT, CDR2 SNEGSKA (reference sequence). CDR3 coding DNA: TGCAGTGCTCTAGCAGTCTCCTACGAGCAGTACTTC. Its protein is CSALAVSYEQYF.

Ten or more counts support this clonotype. The chain employs TRBV19 and TRBJ1-5; D is perhaps TRBD1 (5 bases). There are 15 residues in the CDR3. Deletions cut 6 bases from V and 5 bases from J, with 17 bases between. Germline CDR1 reads LNHDA; CDR2 reads SQIVND (reference sequence). The CDR3 DNA follows: TGTGCCAGTAGGTCTTTCGGGGGATGGGATCAGCCCCAGCATTTT. It specifies CASRSFGGWDQPQHF.

On this clonotype itself: The junction shows a germline mismatch at one end, possibly a read error. The chain links TRBV6-5 to TRBJ1-6; D is undetermined. The CDR3 extends over 13 amino acids. Germline CDR1 and CDR2: MNHEY and SVGAGI. The CDR3 nucleotides are TGTGCCAGTGCGGGCACTTTTAATTCACTCCTCCACTTT. Its translation: CASAGTFNSLLHF.

This clonotype was recorded many times. The chain employs TRBV7-2 and TRBJ2-7, with a possible D match to TRBD2 (6 bases). CDR1 and CDR2 (germline): SGHTA, FQGNSA. The CDR3 sequence is 14 residues long. V gave up 5 bases and J gave up 3 bases, with 14 bases separating them. In DNA, the CDR3 is TGTGCCAGCAGCGATTCTAGCGCGATCTACGAGCAGTACTTC. This gives the protein CASSDSSAIYEQYF.

This clonotype has at least ten counts. The chain joins TRBV24-1 to TRBJ2-5; D gene ambiguous. The germline gives CDR1 KGHDR, CDR2 SFDVKD. The CDR3 sequence is 13 residues long. Trimming removed 3 bases from V and 5 bases from J, with 9 bases in between. The CDR3 here is CATSDRTGETQYF. CDR3 DNA sequence: TGTGCCACCAGTGATCGTACCGGGGAGACCCAGTACTTC.

In its sample, this clonotype was seen a few times. The chain links TRBV7-9 to TRBJ2-2; D ambiguous. CDR3 length: 14 residues. V dropped 9 bases and J dropped 0 bases, with 11 bases sitting between them. Germline CDR1 reads SEHNR; CDR2 reads FQNEAQ (reference sequence). The CDR3 protein is CASVGQPNTGELFF. In nucleotides, the CDR3 is TGTGCCAGTGTGGGCCAACCGAACACCGGGGAGCTGTTTTTT.

This clonotype was seen only once. A much larger clonotype is one base distant, so this may be a read error. The J gene is TRBJ1-2, the V gene TRBV10-3; D is undetermined. V dropped 3 bases and J dropped 5 bases, with 13 bases sitting between them. Looked up from germline, CDR1 is ENHRY and CDR2 is SYGVKD. The CDR3 runs to 14 residues. In nucleotides, the CDR3 is TGTGCCATCAGTGATTCCGGGATAGGGTATGGCTACACCTTC. Translated, it gives CAISDSGIGYGYTF.

This clonotype turned up a few times. V and J are TRBV11-2 and TRBJ1-1, with no clear D. This CDR3 contains 13 residues. Trimming left V 2 bases short and J 4 bases short, with 8 bases between. Germline CDR1 is SGHAT and CDR2 is FQNNGV. CDR3 region: CASSLFWSTEAFF. CDR3 bases: TGTGCCAGCAGCTTATTTTGGAGCACTGAAGCTTTCTTT.

The table lists this clonotype with a few counts. The J gene is TRBJ2-7, the V gene TRBV29-1; unclear D gene. This CDR3 contains 12 residues. In germline, CDR1 is SQVTM, CDR2 ANQGSEA. The germline V and J ends were trimmed by 7 bases and 6 bases, with 16 bases remaining between them. This CDR3 is CSAAVLLGEQYF. In DNA, the CDR3 is TGCAGCGCCGCAGTATTATTAGGCGAGCAGTACTTC.

This clonotype appeared many times. The V call is TRBV7-9, the J call TRBJ2-7; possible D gene TRBD1, 5 bases. The germline gives CDR1 SEHNR, CDR2 FQNEAQ (reference sequence). CDR3 length equals 14 residues. Trimming took 0 bases from V and 5 from J, leaving 11 bases between them. The CDR3 sequence: CASSLAFSGNEQYF. CDR3 nucleotides: TGTGCCAGCAGCTTAGCGTTTTCAGGGAACGAGCAGTACTTC.

This clonotype appeared a single time. The chain links TRBV11-2 to TRBJ1-3, with D unresolved. CDR1 is SGHAT, CDR2 FQNNGV, per germline. The CDR3 sequence is 15 residues long. V was cut by 2 bases and J by 2 bases, with 10 bases left in between. The CDR3, as DNA: TGTGCCAGCAGCTTAATGCCACTCCCTGGAAACACCATATATTTT. Translated: CASSLMPLPGNTIYF. Combining the CDR3 with reference TRBV11-2 and TRBJ1-3 gives the whole variable domain EAGVAQSPRYKIIEKRQSVAFWCNPISGHATLYWYQQILGQGPKLLIQFQNNGVVDDSQLPKDRFSAERLKGVDSTLKIQPAKLEDSAVYLCASSLMPLPGNTIYFGEGSWLTVV.

This clonotype was found many times. The chain is built from TRBV2 and TRBJ2-7; 9 nucleotides match TRBD1. CDR1 is SNHLY, CDR2 FYNNEI, per germline. The CDR3 has 16 amino acids. Unmatched junction bases numbered 17, after V lost 10 bases and J lost 4 bases. The CDR3 is CATSSRDRVTEYEQYF. CDR3 DNA: TGTGCCACCTCGTCCCGGGACAGGGTTACTGAATACGAGCAGTACTTC.

This clonotype was picked up one time. The V and J genes are TRBV25-1 and TRBJ2-3; 13 positions agree with TRBD2. This CDR3 has 19 amino acids. Germline values: CDR1 MGHDK, CDR2 SYGVNS. Unmatched junction bases numbered 13, after V lost 2 bases and J lost 5 bases. The CDR3 bases are TGTGCCAGCAGTGAAGGACTAGCGGGGGACTCGTTGTTGGTAGATACGCAGTATTTT. Translation gives CASSEGLAGDSLLVDTQYF.

The chain combines TRBV5-8 with TRBJ1-2; D ambiguous. From germline, CDR1 is SGHTS and CDR2 YDEGEE. The germline V and J ends were trimmed by 1 base and 3 bases, with 7 bases remaining between them. The CDR3 extends over 13 amino acids. The CDR3 sequence is CASSLLADYGYTF. CDR3 DNA: TGTGCCAGCAGCTTGTTGGCAGACTATGGCTACACCTTC.

The V call is TRBV6-5, the J call TRBJ2-6; D is ambiguous. This CDR3 comprises 16 residues. Trimming left V 10 bases short and J 4 bases short, with 20 bases between. Germline CDR1 MNHEY, CDR2 SVGAGI. Here the CDR3 reads CATLRASLSGANVLTF. The DNA of the CDR3 is TGTGCCACCCTACGGGCAAGCCTATCCGGGGCCAACGTCCTGACTTTC.

The V gene is TRBV10-3, the J gene TRBJ2-7; 10 bases map to TRBD1. In germline, CDR1 is ENHRY, CDR2 SYGVKD. With 6 bases clipped from V and 4 bases from J, the junction kept 9 bases outside the gene matches. This CDR3 has 15 amino acids. The CDR3 nucleotides are TGTGCCATCAGCCCCAGGGACAGGGGTAGGTACGAGCAGTACTTC. Encoded protein: CAISPRDRGRYEQYF.

This clonotype has ten or more counts. CDR3 protein: CASSDYEQYF. The CDR3 DNA sequence: TGTGCCAGCAGTGACTACGAGCAGTACTTC. The V call is TRBV6-6, the J call TRBJ2-7; D unclear. The V gene lost 5 bases and the J gene lost 3 bases, with 2 bases spanning the gap. The CDR3 is made up of 10 amino acids. Germline V gene data show CDR1 as MNHNY and CDR2 as SVGAGI (reference sequence).

About this clonotype itself: This may be a read error, as it is one base from a much larger clone. V is TRBV10-2 and J is TRBJ1-2; 7 bases fit TRBD1. Germline V CDR1 and CDR2: WSHSY, SAAADI. The CDR3 runs 16 residues. The CDR3 sequence: CASCETLDRAYYGYTF. In DNA, the CDR3 is TGCGCCAGCTGTGAAACCTTAGACAGGGCCTACTATGGCTACACCTTC.

V usage is TRBV27 and J usage is TRBJ2-5, with 8 nucleotides matching TRBD2. V shed 4 bases, J shed 5 bases, and the junction held 6 bases outside the gene matches. The CDR3 extends over 14 amino acids. Germline loops: CDR1 MNHEY, CDR2 SMNVEV (reference sequence). This CDR3 is CASSSRTSIETQYF. CDR3 DNA sequence: TGTGCCAGCAGTTCACGGACTAGCATCGAGACCCAGTACTTC.

To note about this clonotype: A much larger clone lies a single base off, so this may be a read error. This rearrangement joins TRBV15 to TRBJ2-7; weak D call: TRBD1 (5 bases). V was pared by 4 bases and J by 6 bases, with 16 bases between. The CDR3 has 14 amino acids. The germline V gene encodes CDR1 LNHNV and CDR2 YYDKDF (reference sequence). CDR3 nucleotides: TGTGCCACCAGCACAAACAGGCCGGCTCGCGAGCAGTACTTC. This gives the protein CATSTNRPAREQYF.